Included here is one T cell receptor beta chain sequence, with context. What it binds is not known. The V gene's germline CDR1 is LGHNA and CDR2 YSLEER. The CDR3 extends over 13 amino acids. The germline V and J ends were trimmed by 0 bases and 7 bases, with 9 bases remaining between them. The sample comes from a study of T-cell memory formation after mild COVID-19. Overall study results and limits: Some clones that responded turned up in pre-infection memory, which suggests that cross-reactive memory joined in.

MiXCR, run by TCRdb on the 5' RACE reads, gives a single entry per CDR3 protein. The repertoire holds 150,000 to 200,000 distinct CDR3 sequences, with 13% as singletons. The chain has TRBV4-3 and TRBJ2-5; D is undetermined. The source material was PBMCs or a T cell subset sorted from them (not recorded which). This receptor was identified in a man younger than 30 who had mild COVID-19 (a few samples of this study predate the infection). Cell type and time point are not known. The CDR3 spells CASSQDMMGTQYF. The CDR3 DNA reads as TGCGCCAGCAGCCAAGATATGATGGGGACCCAGTACTTC.